The 17 T cell receptor beta chains below come from one sample, sequenced in a study of cytomegalovirus exposure and HLA in healthy donors. Amplification used 60 Vbeta primers and 13 Jbeta primers. Measured with immunoSEQ multiplex PCR; TCRdb has only the in-frame clones, and not every one. The sample's table shows 38,000 or so clones. Material for sequencing was PBMCs. The receptors were sampled from a man aged 30-40 years in good health and CMV-seronegative.

This chain joins TRBV7-2 and TRBJ1-2; TRBD1 matches 10 bases. The V and J ends lost 1 base and 2 bases, in that order; junction bases with no gene match: 4. From germline, CDR1 is SGHTA and CDR2 FQGNSA. The CDR3 is made up of 16 amino acids. The CDR3 protein is CASSLGGQGSNYGYTF. Here the CDR3 DNA reads TGTGCCAGCAGCTTAGGGGGACAGGGGTCCAACTATGGCTACACCTTC.

The chain uses TRBV4-2 and TRBJ2-7; D call uncertain. The V end lost 0 bases, the J end lost 1 base, and 7 bases lay between the germline ends. CDR3 length: 14 residues. Per the germline V gene, CDR1 is LGHNA and CDR2 is YNFKEQ. The CDR3 nucleotides read TGTGCCAGCAGCCAAGAAACCAGTTCCTACGAGCAGTACTTC. It specifies CASSQETSSYEQYF.

This chain links TRBV29-1 with TRBJ2-7; D might be TRBD2 (5 bases). Trimming pared 7 bases from V and 2 bases from J, leaving 15 bases between. The germline V gene has CDR1 SQVTM and CDR2 ANQGSEA. This CDR3 is built from 13 residues. The CDR3 DNA reads TGCAGCGCAACTAGGGAGAACGCCTACGAGCAGTACTTC. It translates to CSATRENAYEQYF.

The chain links TRBV5-1 to TRBJ1-3, with D perhaps matching TRBD1 (6 bases). V was shortened by 0 bases and J by 3 bases, with 7 bases between the two germline ends. Germline V gene sequence: CDR1 SGHRS, CDR2 YFSETQ. The CDR3 extends over 14 amino acids. In DNA, the CDR3 is TGCGCCAGCAGCTTGGCAGGGGATGGAAACACCATATATTTT. Amino acid sequence: CASSLAGDGNTIYF.

V is TRBV6-1 and J is TRBJ2-1; TRBD2 aligns across 8 bases. Germline CDR1 reads MNHNS; CDR2 reads SASEGT. V was clipped by 4 bases and J by 10 bases; unmatched bases: 9. CDR3 length: 14 residues. CDR3 protein: CASSGPPGGFEQFF. The CDR3 bases are TGTGCCAGCAGTGGCCCTCCGGGGGGGTTCGAGCAGTTCTTC.

V is TRBV19 and J is TRBJ1-1; D is undetermined. Germline V gene data show CDR1 as LNHDA and CDR2 as SQIVND (reference sequence). V dropped 4 bases and J dropped 0 bases, with 21 bases sitting between them. This CDR3 is 18 amino acids long. The CDR3 DNA sequence: TGTGCCAGTAGTACCGCTCAACTCAAAGGGAGGATGAACACTGAAGCTTTCTTT. Translated: CASSTAQLKGRMNTEAFF. Looking up the rest from reference TRBV19 and TRBJ1-1 gives the full variable domain: DGGITQSPKYLFRKEGQNVTLSCEQNLNHDAMYWYRQDPGQGLRLIYYSQIVNDFQKGDIAEGYSVSREKKESFPLTVTSAQKNPTAFYLCASSTAQLKGRMNTEAFFGQGTRLTVV.

The chain links TRBV27 to TRBJ2-2; 7 bases line up with TRBD1. Trimming at V came to 6 bases and at J to 6 bases, leaving 13 bases not matched to a gene. Germline CDR1 reads MNHEY; CDR2 reads SMNVEV (reference sequence). The CDR3 spans 16 residues. CDR3 sequence reads: CASRTRDRGNPGELFF. CDR3 nucleotide sequence: TGTGCCAGCAGGACCCGGGACAGAGGGAATCCCGGGGAGCTGTTTTTT.

V usage is TRBV10-2 and J usage is TRBJ1-4; D gene ambiguous. Trimming stripped 0 bases from V and 1 base from J, with 6 bases between. The germline CDR1 and CDR2 sequences are WSHSY and SAAADI. The CDR3 runs to 15 residues. The CDR3 DNA reads TGCGCCAGCAGTGAGTCCGGTGGAACTAATGAAAAACTGTTTTTT. This translates into CASSESGGTNEKLFF.

The gene calls are TRBV5-1 and TRBJ2-7; D might be TRBD2 (6 bases). CDR1 is SGHRS, CDR2 YFSETQ, per germline. V lost 3 bases, J lost 2 bases, and 12 bases lay in between. The CDR3 runs to 14 residues. CDR3 sequence reads: CASSSASAPYEQYF. The CDR3 DNA sequence: TGCGCCAGCAGCTCGGCTAGCGCACCCTACGAGCAGTACTTC.

The genes are TRBV11-2 and TRBJ1-5; TRBD1 is a possible D gene (5 bases). This CDR3 has 14 amino acids. Trimming shortened V by 4 bases and J by 3 bases, and 10 bases separated the two germline ends. Germline CDR1 is SGHAT and CDR2 is FQNNGV. DNA of the CDR3: TGTGCCAGCAGCTCTGGGGGGGTCAATCAGCCCCAGCATTTT. Translated: CASSSGGVNQPQHF.

The chain recombines TRBV19 with TRBJ2-1; perhaps TRBD1 as D (5 bases). CDR3 length: 16 residues. Germline V gene lookup returns CDR1 LNHDA and CDR2 SQIVND (reference sequence). V dropped 5 bases and J dropped 3 bases, with 17 bases sitting between them. The CDR3 DNA reads TGTGCCAGTAGTGCTGACAGTTACCCTTTCTACAATGAGCAGTTCTTC. Translating gives CASSADSYPFYNEQFF.

The chain is built from TRBV15 and TRBJ2-7; 8 nucleotides line up with TRBD1. The germline V gene has CDR1 LNHNV and CDR2 YYDKDF (reference sequence). The CDR3 runs 12 residues. Trimming took 4 bases from V and 6 from J; bases not matched to a gene: 2. DNA of the CDR3: TGTGCCACCAGCAATGACAGGGGCGAGCAGTACTTC. Its protein product is CATSNDRGEQYF.

This chain's CDR3 is CASSQDSTTNEKLFF. As DNA, the CDR3 is TGTGCCAGCAGCCAAGACAGTACAACTAATGAAAAACTGTTTTTT. The rearrangement uses TRBV11-1 and TRBJ1-4, with a possible D match to TRBD1 (5 bases). The germline CDR1 and CDR2 sequences are SGHAT and FQDESV (reference sequence). The V end was cut by 5 bases, the J end by 0 bases, with 10 bases between. This CDR3 is built from 15 residues.

The CDR3 protein is CASSVATGSITEAFF. The CDR3 DNA reads as TGTGCCAGCAGCGTAGCGACAGGGTCGATCACTGAAGCTTTCTTT. This chain links TRBV9 with TRBJ1-1; 7 bases are shared with TRBD1. The CDR3 extends over 15 amino acids. After removal of 0 bases from V and 4 bases from J, the junction contained 6 bases not matched to a gene. Germline V gene lookup returns CDR1 SGDLS and CDR2 YYNGEE.

The J gene is TRBJ2-2, the V gene TRBV11-3, with TRBD2 identical over 9 bases. The CDR3 covers 16 residues. CDR1 and CDR2 (germline): SGHNT, YENEEA. The V segment lost 7 bases and the J segment 7 bases; nucleotides outside the gene matches: 13. The CDR3 loop is CASTDGGSGSIGELFF. CDR3 nucleotides: TGTGCCAGCACCGACGGAGGTAGCGGGAGTATCGGGGAGCTGTTTTTT.

The chain carries TRBV7-6 and TRBJ1-1; 7 bases line up with TRBD1. The V segment lost 5 bases and the J segment 5 bases; nucleotides outside the gene matches: 14. Germline V lookup: CDR1 SGHVS, CDR2 FNYEAQ. CDR3 size: 16 residues. The CDR3 region is CASSLSSNTGETEAFF. CDR3 coding DNA: TGTGCCAGCAGCCTCTCCTCGAATACAGGGGAGACTGAAGCTTTCTTT.

This chain joins TRBV5-1 and TRBJ1-1; D ambiguous. From germline, CDR1 is SGHRS and CDR2 YFSETQ. Trimming took off 5 bases at V and 4 bases at J, with 12 bases between the two ends. There are 13 residues in the CDR3. The CDR3 region is CASRRGESTEAFF. Written as DNA, the CDR3 is TGCGCCAGCAGACGGGGAGAATCCACTGAAGCTTTCTTT. Using reference TRBV5-1 and TRBJ1-1 for the parts outside the CDR3, the full variable domain is KAGVTQTPRYLIKTRGQQVTLSCSPISGHRSVSWYQQTPGQGLQFLFEYFSETQRNKGNFPGRFSGRQFSNSRSEMNVSTLELGDSALYLCASRRGESTEAFFGQGTRLTVV.